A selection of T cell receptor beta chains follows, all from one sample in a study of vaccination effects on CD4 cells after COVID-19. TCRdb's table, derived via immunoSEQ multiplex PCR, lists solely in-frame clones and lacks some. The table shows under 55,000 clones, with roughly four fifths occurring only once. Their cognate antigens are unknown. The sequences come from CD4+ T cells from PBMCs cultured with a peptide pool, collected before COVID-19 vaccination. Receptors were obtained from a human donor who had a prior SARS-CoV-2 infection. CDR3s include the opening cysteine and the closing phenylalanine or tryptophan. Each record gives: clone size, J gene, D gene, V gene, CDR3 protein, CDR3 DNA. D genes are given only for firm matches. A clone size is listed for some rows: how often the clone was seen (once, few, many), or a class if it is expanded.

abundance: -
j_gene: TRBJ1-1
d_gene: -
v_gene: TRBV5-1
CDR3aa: CASSPIGMQNTEAFF
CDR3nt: TGCGCCAGCAGCCCCATCGGTATGCAGAACACTGAAGCTTTCTTT

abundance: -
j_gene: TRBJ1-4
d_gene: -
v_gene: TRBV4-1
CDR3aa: CASSQAGALGGEEKLFF
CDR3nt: TGCGCCAGCAGCCAAGCGGGGGCACTTGGTGGGGAGGAAAAACTGTTTTTT

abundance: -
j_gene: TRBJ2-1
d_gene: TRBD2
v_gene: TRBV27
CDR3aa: CASRGQGAGEYNEQFF
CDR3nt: TGTGCCAGCAGGGGCCAGGGAGCGGGAGAGTACAATGAGCAGTTCTTC

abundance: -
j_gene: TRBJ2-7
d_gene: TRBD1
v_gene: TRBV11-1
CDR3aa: CASSENRGHEQYF
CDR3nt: TGTGCCAGCAGTGAAAACAGGGGCCACGAGCAGTACTTC

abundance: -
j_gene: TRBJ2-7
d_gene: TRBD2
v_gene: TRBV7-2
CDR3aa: CASSLRFAGGREQYF
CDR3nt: TGTGCCAGCAGCCTCCGATTTGCGGGAGGTCGGGAGCAGTACTTC

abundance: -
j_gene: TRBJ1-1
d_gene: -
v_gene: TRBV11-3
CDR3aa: CASSLASGLATEAFF
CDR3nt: TGTGCCAGCAGCTTAGCGTCGGGGTTAGCCACTGAAGCTTTCTTT

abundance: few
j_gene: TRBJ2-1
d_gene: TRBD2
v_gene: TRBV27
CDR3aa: CASSLAGPGEQFF
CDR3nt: TGTGCCAGCAGCCTAGCGGGTCCCGGGGAGCAGTTCTTC

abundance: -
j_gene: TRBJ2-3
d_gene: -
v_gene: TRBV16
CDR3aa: CASSQEAYQTDTQYF
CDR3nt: TGTGCCAGCAGCCAAGAGGCCTACCAGACAGATACGCAGTATTTT

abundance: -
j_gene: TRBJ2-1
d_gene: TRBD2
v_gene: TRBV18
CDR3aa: CASSLTSAISYNEQFF
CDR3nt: TGTGCCAGCTCACTAACTAGCGCCATCTCCTACAATGAGCAGTTCTTC

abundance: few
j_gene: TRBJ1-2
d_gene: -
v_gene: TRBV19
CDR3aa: CASSISDYGYTF
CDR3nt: TGTGCCAGTAGTATCTCAGACTATGGCTACACCTTC

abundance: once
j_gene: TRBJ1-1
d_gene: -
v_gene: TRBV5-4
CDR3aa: CASNQPGQPNTEAFF
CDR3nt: TGTGCCAGCAACCAACCGGGACAACCGAACACTGAAGCTTTCTTT

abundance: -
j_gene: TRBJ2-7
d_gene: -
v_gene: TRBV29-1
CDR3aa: CSPRWGTYSYEQYF
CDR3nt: TGCAGTCCCAGGTGGGGCACCTACTCCTACGAGCAGTACTTC

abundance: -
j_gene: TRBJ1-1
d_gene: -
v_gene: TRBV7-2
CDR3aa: CASSLVGRVNGAFF
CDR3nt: TGTGCCAGCAGCTTAGTCGGAAGGGTAAATGGAGCTTTCTTT

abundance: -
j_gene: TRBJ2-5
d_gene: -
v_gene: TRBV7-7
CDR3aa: CASSPRAGRPGETQYF
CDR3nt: TGTGCTAGCAGCCCTCGGGCAGGGAGACCAGGAGAGACCCAGTACTTC

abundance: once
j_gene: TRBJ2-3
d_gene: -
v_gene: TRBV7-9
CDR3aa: CASSQNNDRTDTQYF
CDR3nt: TGTGCCAGCAGCCAGAACAACGATCGCACAGATACGCAGTATTTT

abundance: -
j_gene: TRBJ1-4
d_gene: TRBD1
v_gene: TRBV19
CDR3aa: CASSRLQGSNEKLFF
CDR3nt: TGTGCCAGTAGTAGGTTACAGGGGAGTAATGAAAAACTGTTTTTT

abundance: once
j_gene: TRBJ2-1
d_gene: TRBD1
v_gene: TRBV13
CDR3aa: CASSPSLQGAWNEQFF
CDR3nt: TGTGCCAGCAGCCCGTCCTTACAGGGGGCGTGGAATGAGCAGTTCTTC

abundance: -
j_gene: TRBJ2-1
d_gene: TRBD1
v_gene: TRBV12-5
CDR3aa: CASGRDRSNEQFF
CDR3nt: TGTGCTAGTGGTCGGGACAGATCCAATGAGCAGTTCTTC

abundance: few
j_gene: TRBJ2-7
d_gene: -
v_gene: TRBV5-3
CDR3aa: CARSLWTQGPEQYF
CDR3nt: TGTGCCAGAAGCTTATGGACCCAGGGGCCCGAGCAGTACTTC

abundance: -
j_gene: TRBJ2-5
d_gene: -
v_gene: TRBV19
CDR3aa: CASSPSTGTQYF
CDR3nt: TGTGCCAGTAGTCCGTCGACGGGGACCCAGTACTTC

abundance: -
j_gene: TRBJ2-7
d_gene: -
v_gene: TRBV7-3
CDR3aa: CASSLTISGEQYF
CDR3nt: TGTGCCAGCAGCTTAACTATATCGGGTGAGCAGTACTTC

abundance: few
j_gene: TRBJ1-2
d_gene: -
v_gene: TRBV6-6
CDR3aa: CASSPKRGEGRRYGYTF
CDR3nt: TGTGCCAGCAGTCCGAAACGGGGGGAGGGGAGGAGGTATGGCTACACCTTC

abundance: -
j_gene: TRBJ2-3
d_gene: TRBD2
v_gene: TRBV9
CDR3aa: CASSRRGGADTQYF
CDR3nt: TGTGCCAGCAGCCGCCGGGGGGGAGCAGATACGCAGTATTTT

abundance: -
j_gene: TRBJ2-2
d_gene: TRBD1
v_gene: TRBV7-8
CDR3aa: CASSRGTGGTGELFF
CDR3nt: TGTGCCAGCAGCCGAGGGACAGGGGGTACCGGGGAGCTGTTTTTT

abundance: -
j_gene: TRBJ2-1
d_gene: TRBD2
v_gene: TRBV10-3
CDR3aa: CAIGTSGTYEQFF
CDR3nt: TGTGCCATCGGGACTAGCGGGACCTATGAGCAGTTCTTC

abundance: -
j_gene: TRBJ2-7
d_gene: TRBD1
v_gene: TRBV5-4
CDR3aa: CASSLPGQKSSYEQYF
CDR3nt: TGTGCCAGCAGCCTACCGGGACAGAAGAGCTCCTACGAGCAGTACTTC

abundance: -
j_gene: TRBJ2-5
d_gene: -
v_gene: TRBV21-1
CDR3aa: CASSSRGDRGRQETQYF
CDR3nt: TGTGCCAGCAGCAGCAGAGGGGACAGGGGGAGGCAAGAGACCCAGTACTTC

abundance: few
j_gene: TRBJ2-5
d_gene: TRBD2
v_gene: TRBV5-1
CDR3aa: CASSLAGGETQYF
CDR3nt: TGCGCCAGCAGCTTGGCGGGGGGGGAGACCCAGTACTTC

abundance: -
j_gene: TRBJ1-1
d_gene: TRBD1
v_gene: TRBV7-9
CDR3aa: CASSSHRFGTVLGAFF
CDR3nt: TGTGCCAGCAGCTCGCACCGTTTTGGGACAGTGCTCGGAGCTTTCTTT

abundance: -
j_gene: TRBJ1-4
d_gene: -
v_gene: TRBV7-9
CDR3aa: CASSLRGTNEKLFF
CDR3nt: TGTGCCAGCAGCTTGAGGGGGACTAATGAAAAACTGTTTTTT

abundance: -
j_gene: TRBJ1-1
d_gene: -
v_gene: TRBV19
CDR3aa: CASSPRQYTEAFF
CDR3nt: TGTGCCAGTAGTCCGCGACAGTACACTGAAGCTTTCTTT

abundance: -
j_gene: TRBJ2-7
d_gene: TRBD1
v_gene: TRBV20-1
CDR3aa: CSASSHRGPDEQYF
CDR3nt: TGCAGTGCTAGTTCGCACAGGGGGCCTGACGAGCAGTACTTC

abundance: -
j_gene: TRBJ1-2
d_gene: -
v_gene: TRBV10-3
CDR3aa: CASAGTLTGYTF
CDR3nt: TGTGCCAGCGCCGGGACACTCACCGGCTACACCTTC

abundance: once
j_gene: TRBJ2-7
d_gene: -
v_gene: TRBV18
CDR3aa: CASSPMQGGGEQYF
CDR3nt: TGTGCCAGCTCACCAATGCAGGGAGGTGGAGAGCAGTACTTC

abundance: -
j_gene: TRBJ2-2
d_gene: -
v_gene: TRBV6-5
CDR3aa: CASSYSFTGELFF
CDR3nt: TGTGCCAGCAGTTACTCGTTCACCGGGGAGCTGTTTTTT

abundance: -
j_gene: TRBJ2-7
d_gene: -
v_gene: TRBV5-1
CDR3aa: CASSLESEQRKYF
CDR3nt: TGCGCCAGCAGCTTGGAGTCTGAACAGAGAAAATACTTC

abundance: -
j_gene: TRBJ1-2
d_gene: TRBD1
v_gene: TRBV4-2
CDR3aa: CASSQLLRQGGYGYTF
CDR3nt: TGTGCCAGCAGCCAACTATTACGACAGGGAGGCTATGGCTACACCTTC

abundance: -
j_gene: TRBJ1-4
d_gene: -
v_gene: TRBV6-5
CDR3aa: CASSYSGKPGEKLFF
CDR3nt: TGTGCCAGCAGTTACTCAGGGAAACCAGGTGAAAAACTGTTTTTT

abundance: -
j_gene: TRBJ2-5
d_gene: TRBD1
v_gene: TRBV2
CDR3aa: CASSEQGAQETQYF
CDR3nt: TGTGCCAGCAGTGAACAGGGGGCGCAAGAGACCCAGTACTTC

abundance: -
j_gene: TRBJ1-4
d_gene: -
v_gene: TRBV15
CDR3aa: CATSRGGTGPNEKLFF
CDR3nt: TGTGCCACCAGCAGAGGCGGAACAGGCCCTAATGAAAAACTGTTTTTT

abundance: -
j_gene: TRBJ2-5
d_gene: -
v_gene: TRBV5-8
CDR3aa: CASPDPGRETQYF
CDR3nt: TGTGCCAGTCCCGACCCGGGCCGAGAGACCCAGTACTTC

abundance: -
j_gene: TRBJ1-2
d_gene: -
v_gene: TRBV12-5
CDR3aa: CASGLVQVGGYTF
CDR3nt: TGTGCTAGTGGTTTGGTACAGGTGGGGGGCTACACCTTC

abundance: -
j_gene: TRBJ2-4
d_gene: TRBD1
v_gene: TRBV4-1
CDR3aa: CASSNQVLGGDFRVQYF
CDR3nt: TGCGCCAGCAGCAATCAAGTGCTAGGGGGCGATTTTCGGGTTCAGTACTTC

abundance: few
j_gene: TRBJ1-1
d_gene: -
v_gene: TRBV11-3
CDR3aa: CASSPNTQGNTEAFF
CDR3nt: TGTGCCAGCAGTCCAAATACCCAGGGGAACACTGAAGCTTTCTTT

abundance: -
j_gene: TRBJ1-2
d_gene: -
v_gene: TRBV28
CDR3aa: CATWPGGPGNYGYTF
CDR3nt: TGTGCCACCTGGCCCGGGGGTCCGGGGAACTATGGCTACACCTTC

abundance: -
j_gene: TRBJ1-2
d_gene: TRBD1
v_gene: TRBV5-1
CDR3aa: CASSLSGQGASSNYGYTF
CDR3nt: TGCGCCAGCAGCTTGTCCGGACAGGGGGCTTCGAGTAACTATGGCTACACCTTC

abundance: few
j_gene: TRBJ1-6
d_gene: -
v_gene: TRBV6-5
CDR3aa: CASSSGPYNSPLHF
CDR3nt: TGTGCCAGCAGTTCTGGACCCTATAATTCACCCCTCCACTTT

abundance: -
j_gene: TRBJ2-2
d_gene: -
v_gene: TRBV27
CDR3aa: CASSLILDSLNTGELFF
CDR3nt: TGTGCCAGCAGTTTGATTTTGGACAGCTTGAACACCGGGGAGCTGTTTTTT

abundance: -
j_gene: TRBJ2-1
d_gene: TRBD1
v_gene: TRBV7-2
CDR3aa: CASSPWTGSSYNEQFF
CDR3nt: TGTGCCAGCAGCCCGTGGACAGGGAGCTCCTACAATGAGCAGTTCTTC

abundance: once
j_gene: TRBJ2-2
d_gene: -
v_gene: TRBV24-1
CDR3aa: CATNSGREFDTGELFF
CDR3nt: TGTGCCACCAATAGCGGACGGGAGTTCGACACCGGGGAGCTGTTTTTT

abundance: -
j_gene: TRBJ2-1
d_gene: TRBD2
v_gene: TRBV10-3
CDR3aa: CATHTSGDYNEQFF
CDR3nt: TGTGCCACGCACACTAGCGGGGATTACAATGAGCAGTTCTTC

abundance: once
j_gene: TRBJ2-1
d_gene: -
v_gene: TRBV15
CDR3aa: CATSRVTRDYNEQFF
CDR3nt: TGTGCCACCAGCAGAGTCACGAGGGACTACAATGAGCAGTTCTTC

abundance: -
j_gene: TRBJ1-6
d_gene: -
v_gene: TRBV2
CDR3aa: CASATGPRDSPLHF
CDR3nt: TGTGCCAGCGCAACCGGGCCCCGAGATTCACCCCTCCACTTT

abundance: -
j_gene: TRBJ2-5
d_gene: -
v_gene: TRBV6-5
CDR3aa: CASSYSRAGQETQYF
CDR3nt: TGTGCCAGCAGTTACTCGAGGGCAGGACAAGAGACCCAGTACTTC

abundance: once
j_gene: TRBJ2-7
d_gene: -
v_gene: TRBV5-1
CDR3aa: CASSLVMGSGEQYF
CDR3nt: TGCGCCAGCAGCTTGGTAATGGGGTCGGGCGAGCAGTACTTC

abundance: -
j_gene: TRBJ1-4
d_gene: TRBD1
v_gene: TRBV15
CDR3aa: CATSGGQQGASSNEKLFF
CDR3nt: TGTGCCACCAGCGGGGGACAACAGGGGGCATCATCTAATGAAAAACTGTTTTTT

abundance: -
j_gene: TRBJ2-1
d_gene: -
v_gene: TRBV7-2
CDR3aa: CASSFYNEQFF
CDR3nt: TGTGCCAGCAGCTTTTACAATGAGCAGTTCTTC

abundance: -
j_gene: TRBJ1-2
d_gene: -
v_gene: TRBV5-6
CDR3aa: CASRNWAALGYTF
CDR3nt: TGTGCCAGCAGAAATTGGGCTGCTTTGGGCTACACCTTC

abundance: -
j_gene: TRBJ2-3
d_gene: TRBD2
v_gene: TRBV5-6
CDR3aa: CASSLGLALSTDTQYF
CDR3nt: TGTGCCAGCAGCTTAGGACTAGCGTTAAGTACAGATACGCAGTATTTT

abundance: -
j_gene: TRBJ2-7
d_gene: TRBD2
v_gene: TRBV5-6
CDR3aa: CASSPTLAGDRYYEQYF
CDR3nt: TGTGCCAGCAGCCCCACACTAGCGGGAGATCGTTACTACGAGCAGTACTTC